Listed below are T cell receptor beta chains from one sample, sequenced in a study of T-cell memory formation after mild COVID-19. TCRdb independently ran MiXCR on the 5' RACE reads; one entry per CDR3 protein. The table has about half a million distinct CDR3 sequences, 18% seen once; the top ten hold roughly an eighth. Sequencing input: PBMCs or a T cell subset sorted from them (not recorded which). Source of these receptors: an adult woman who had mild COVID-19 (a few samples of this study predate the infection). Cell type and time point are not known. CDR3s include the opening cysteine and the closing phenylalanine or tryptophan. D genes are given only for firm matches. A clone size is listed for some rows: how often the clone was seen (once, few, many), or a class if it is expanded.

d_call j_call clone_size v_call cdr3_nt cdr3_aa
TRBD2 TRBJ2-6 - TRBV19 TGTGCCAGTAGAGGACTAGAAGGCTCTGGGGCCAACGTCCTGACTTTC CASRGLEGSGANVLTF
- TRBJ2-7 - TRBV6-6 TGTGCCAGCAGCCGCCCCTCGACAGGTCTCTACGAGCAGTACTTC CASSRPSTGLYEQYF
TRBD1 TRBJ1-2 - TRBV2 TGTGCCAGCAGGGCGGTTGGGGGGACAGATGGCTACACCTTC CASRAVGGTDGYTF
- TRBJ2-1 few TRBV7-8 TGTGCCAGCAGCTTAGCAACAGGGACAAATGAGCAGTTCTTC CASSLATGTNEQFF
TRBD1 TRBJ1-3 - TRBV12-3/TRBV12-4 TGTGCCGGTCAGGGGGGCGCTGGAAACACCATATATTTT CAGQGGAGNTIYF
- TRBJ2-5 - TRBV20-1 TGCAGTGCTAGAGTCTATAGGTCGGCAGGGGTCCAAGAGACCCAGTACTTC CSARVYRSAGVQETQYF
- TRBJ2-3 - TRBV7-9 TGTGCCAGCAGACCCGACAGGCCGGGGGCAGATACGCAGTATTTT CASRPDRPGADTQYF
- TRBJ2-2 - TRBV18 TGTGCCAGCTCACCTAGTACAGGGAGGAGAACCGGGGAGCTGTTTTTT CASSPSTGRRTGELFF
TRBD1 TRBJ2-1 many TRBV6-2/TRBV6-3 TGTGCCAGCAGCTTCGGGACAGGCTTGAATGAGCAGTTCTTC CASSFGTGLNEQFF
- TRBJ2-5 many TRBV7-6 TGTGCCAGCAGCCTGACACCGGGACTTAAAGAGACCCAGTACTTC CASSLTPGLKETQYF
- TRBJ1-2 - TRBV4-1 TGCGCCAGCAGCCAAGATAGGCTCCGGAGTGGCTACACCTTC CASSQDRLRSGYTF
- TRBJ1-3 few TRBV18 TGTGCCAGCTCACCTCAAGAAGGGCCCGGGGGTTCTGGAAACACCATATATTTT CASSPQEGPGGSGNTIYF
- TRBJ1-1 - TRBV6-5 TGTGCCAGCAGTTACTCGATTTCAGGAGAAGCTTTCTTT CASSYSISGEAFF
TRBD1 TRBJ2-2 many TRBV7-7 TGTGCTAGCAGCTTAACCGGGACAGCCGGGGAGCTGTTTTTT CASSLTGTAGELFF
TRBD1 TRBJ1-2 - TRBV5-1 TGCGCCAGCAGCCCGACAGGGGCCAGAGTTGGAGACTATGGCTACACCTTC CASSPTGARVGDYGYTF
TRBD2 TRBJ2-2 few TRBV3-1 TGTGCCAGCAGCCGGCGAGGACTAGCCCCGAACACCGGGGAGCTGTTTTTT CASSRRGLAPNTGELFF
TRBD2 TRBJ2-7 - TRBV6-1 TGTGCCACCTGGACTAGCGGGAGCACGGGGGAGCAGTACTTC CATWTSGSTGEQYF
TRBD1 TRBJ1-6 few TRBV15 TGTGCCACCAGCAGAGGACGACAGGGATTAAATTCACCCCTCCACTTT CATSRGRQGLNSPLHF